This TCR beta chain was captured by sequencing in a study of blood T cells in healthy people across ages. For this clonotype: What it recognizes is unknown. One junction end disagrees with the germline gene, perhaps due to a read error.

Notes on the study in general: Fewer expanded clones and more diversity marked long-lived versus aged donors.

With a J-beta primer mix and a sample-barcoded 5' primer, a second PCR ran about 7 to 12 cycles. TCRdb ran MiXCR on the 5' RACE reads and lists one entry per CDR3 protein. The repertoire includes 1.5 million to 2 million distinct CDR3 sequences, about 35% of them detected once, and 10% to 12% sits in the top ten. The receptor was derived from a woman in her thirties in good health. The specimen sequenced was blood.

The CDR3 region has the DNA TGTGCCAACAGCAGAGATCGGACCAACCAAGAGACCCAGTACTTC. Translation gives CANSRDRTNQETQYF. The V call is TRBV15, the J call TRBJ2-5; D gene ambiguous. The CDR3 spans 15 residues. From germline, CDR1 is LNHNV and CDR2 YYDKDF (reference sequence).